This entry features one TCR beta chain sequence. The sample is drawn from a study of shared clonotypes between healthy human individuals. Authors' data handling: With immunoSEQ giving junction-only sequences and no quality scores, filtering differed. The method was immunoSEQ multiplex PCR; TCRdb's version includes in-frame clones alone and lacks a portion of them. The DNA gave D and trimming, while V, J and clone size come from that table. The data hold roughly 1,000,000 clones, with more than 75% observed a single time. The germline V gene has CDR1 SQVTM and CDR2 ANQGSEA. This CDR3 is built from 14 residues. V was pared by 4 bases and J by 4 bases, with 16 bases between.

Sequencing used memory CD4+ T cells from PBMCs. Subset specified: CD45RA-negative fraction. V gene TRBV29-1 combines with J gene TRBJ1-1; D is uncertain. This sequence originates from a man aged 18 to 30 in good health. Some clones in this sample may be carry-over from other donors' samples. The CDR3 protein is CSVVVGPTSTEAFF. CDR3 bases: TGCAGCGTTGTCGTAGGACCCACATCCACTGAAGCTTTCTTT.